One sample yielded the 14 T cell receptor beta chains listed below, sequenced in a study of cytomegalovirus exposure and HLA in healthy donors. Use of 60 Vbeta and 13 Jbeta primers characterized the PCR. Clones were sequenced by immunoSEQ multiplex PCR, and TCRdb holds only the in-frame ones, with some missing. The table has 150,000 to 180,000 clones, approximately 72% seen once; the top ten hold about 2.8%. The specimen was PBMCs. The receptor set was obtained from a man younger than 35 in good health and CMV-seronegative.

V is TRBV7-2 and J is TRBJ1-2; the D is unclear. V was pared by 5 bases and J by 8 bases, with 18 bases between. Per germline, CDR1 SGHTA and CDR2 FQGNSA. CDR3 size: 14 residues. The CDR3 region has the DNA TGTGCCAGCAGCCTAGGCCCAGGCCGGGGAGGCTACACCTTC. Amino acids: CASSLGPGRGGYTF.

The chain uses TRBV11-3 and TRBJ2-7; 11 bases map to TRBD1. V was clipped by 4 bases and J by 1 base; unmatched bases: 3. The CDR3 is 15 residues long. CDR1 is SGHNT and CDR2 is YENEEA in the germline V gene. In nucleotides, the CDR3 is TGTGCCAGCAGCTCGGGGACAGGGGGATCCTACGAGCAGTACTTC. This translates into CASSSGTGGSYEQYF.

CDR3 amino acids: CASSKHRGRSTGELFF. The CDR3 bases are TGTGCCAGCAGCAAGCACAGGGGGAGGTCTACCGGGGAGCTGTTTTTT. The J gene is TRBJ2-2, the V gene TRBV9; 8 bases fit TRBD1. V was clipped by 4 bases and J by 5 bases; unmatched bases: 10. CDR3 length: 16 residues. Germline assignment: CDR1 SGDLS and CDR2 YYNGEE.

V usage is TRBV4-1 and J usage is TRBJ1-2; D possibly corresponds to TRBD1 (5 bases). V gave up 1 base and J gave up 2 bases, with 17 bases separating them. This CDR3 has 17 amino acids. Germline CDR1 and CDR2: MGHRA and YSYEKL. The CDR3, as DNA: TGCGCCAGCAGCCAAGTCGGGGGTGGCCTACTAAACTATGGCTACACCTTC. Its translation is CASSQVGGGLLNYGYTF.

This clone was seen just once. The chain couples TRBV28 to TRBJ1-2; TRBD1 might be the D (6 bases). V gave up 3 bases and J gave up 6 bases, with 11 bases separating them. Germline V lookup: CDR1 MDHEN, CDR2 SYDVKM. CDR3 length: 13 residues. CDR3 bases: TGTGCCAGCAGTTTTCCCAGGGACAATGGCTACACCTTC. Its protein product is CASSFPRDNGYTF.

The rearrangement joins TRBV5-1 to TRBJ2-7; 10 positions match TRBD2. Germline trimming cut 2 bases from V and 2 bases from J; bases unmatched to any gene: 4. Germline lookup yields CDR1 SGHRS and CDR2 YFSETQ. CDR3 length: 15 amino acids. In DNA, the CDR3 is TGCGCCAGCAGCTTAGGAGCGGGGGGGGCCTACGAGCAGTACGTC. The encoded protein is CASSLGAGGAYEQYV.

The chain uses TRBV13 and TRBJ2-6; D unresolved. V lost 5 bases and J 4 bases, leaving 12 bases between the germline ends. The CDR3 runs to 15 residues. Looked up from germline, CDR1 is PRHDT and CDR2 is FYEKMQ (reference sequence). CDR3 sequence reads: CASSLHTTGANVLTF. The CDR3 DNA sequence: TGTGCCAGCAGCCTCCATACTACCGGGGCCAACGTCCTGACTTTC.

The chain joins TRBV28 to TRBJ2-7; 8 bases are shared with TRBD1. The junction had 8 bases not matched to a gene; V was cut back by 3 bases and J by 4 bases. CDR1 MDHEN and CDR2 SYDVKM come from the germline V gene. The length of the CDR3 is 15 residues. CDR3 residues: CASSLSAGGGYEQYV. The CDR3 DNA sequence: TGTGCCAGCAGTTTGTCGGCAGGGGGCGGTTACGAGCAGTACGTC.

CDR3 in amino acids: CASSYSGTSDEQYF. The CDR3 coding sequence is TGTGCCAGCAGTTACTCCGGGACTAGCGACGAGCAGTACTTC. The chain joins TRBV6-6 to TRBJ2-7; 10 bases are shared with TRBD2. V lost 0 bases, J lost 5 bases, and 1 base stayed unmatched. Germline assignment: CDR1 MNHNY and CDR2 SVGAGI (reference sequence). The CDR3 extends over 14 amino acids.

This chain links TRBV4-3 with TRBJ1-1; the D gene is possibly TRBD1 (6 bases). This CDR3 spans 13 amino acids. V shed 0 bases and J shed 10 bases, with 12 bases lying between them. Germline loops: CDR1 LGHNA, CDR2 YSLEER. Here the CDR3 reads CASSQEMTGLAFF. The CDR3 DNA sequence: TGCGCCAGCAGCCAAGAAATGACAGGTTTAGCTTTCTTT.

The chain has TRBV11-2 and TRBJ2-7, with TRBD1 matching 9 bases. Germline V gene lookup returns CDR1 SGHAT and CDR2 FQNNGV. The CDR3 runs 15 residues. V shed 1 base and J 3 bases; nucleotides not matched to a gene: 4. The CDR3 spells CASSLVGTGHYEQYF. The CDR3 nucleotides read TGTGCCAGCAGCTTAGTGGGGACAGGGCACTACGAGCAGTACTTC.

The chain combines TRBV6-9 with TRBJ2-2; 9 bases are a match to TRBD1. This CDR3 spans 16 amino acids. V lost 7 bases and J lost 7; bases outside the gene matches: 13. The germline CDR1 and CDR2 sequences are MNHGY and SVAAGI. CDR3 protein: CASIRVTGGRGGELFF. The CDR3 nucleotides read TGTGCCAGCATTCGGGTGACAGGGGGAAGAGGCGGGGAGCTGTTTTTT.

Comment on this clone: Other nucleotide sequences from this sample produce the same CDR3. The chain combines TRBV28 with TRBJ1-2; 8 bases line up with TRBD1. CDR1 is MDHEN, CDR2 SYDVKM, per germline. The V and J ends lost 9 bases and 5 bases, in that order; junction bases with no gene match: 5. The CDR3 extends over 12 amino acids. The CDR3 loop reads CASGQGDYGYTF. The CDR3 nucleotides are TGTGCCAGTGGACAGGGCGATTATGGCTACACCTTC.

The chain links TRBV11-3 to TRBJ2-7; possibly TRBD1 for D (5 bases). Per the germline V gene, CDR1 is SGHNT and CDR2 is YENEEA. The V end was cut by 8 bases, the J end by 2 bases, with 19 bases between. This CDR3 comprises 15 residues. This CDR3 reads CASGAQGKGAYEQYF. CDR3 DNA: TGTGCCAGCGGGGCCCAAGGGAAAGGGGCCTACGAGCAGTACTTC.